Below are 11 T cell receptor beta chains sequenced from a single sample in a study of Ad26.COV2.S vaccination and SARS-CoV-2 variants. Treatment reported: around 19 received Ad26.COV2.S at low or high dose, single or two shots; several received placebo; per-sample allocation not given. It was on day 63 after the first vaccine or placebo injection that samples were taken. Sequenced by immunoSEQ multiplex PCR; TCRdb stores in-frame clones only, minus some. The data contain some 320,000 clones, approximately 86% of them singletons. Source: peripheral blood, taken in a trial of Ad26.COV2.S vaccine versus placebo. The receptors were sampled from a person aged 18-65 years who received the Ad26.COV2.S COVID-19 vaccine or a placebo.

The chain has TRBV2 and TRBJ2-6; D might be TRBD2 (5 bases). From germline, CDR1 is SNHLY and CDR2 FYNNEI. V dropped 6 bases and J dropped 4 bases, with 10 bases sitting between them. The CDR3 runs to 14 residues. The CDR3 DNA reads TGTGCCAGCAGCGGGGTGGCCGGGGCCAACGTCCTGACTTTC. This gives the protein CASSGVAGANVLTF. The whole variable domain, filled in from reference TRBV2 and TRBJ2-6, reads EPEVTQTPSHQVTQMGQEVILRCVPISNHLYFYWYRQILGQKVEFLVSFYNNEISEKSEIFDDQFSVERPDGSNFTLKIRSTKLEDSAMYFCASSGVAGANVLTFGAGSRLTVL.

On this clone itself: Other nucleotide sequences in the sample specify the same CDR3. The genes are TRBV9 and TRBJ1-1, with D uncertain. V gave up 1 base and J gave up 2 bases, with 6 bases separating them. The CDR3 has 13 residues. CDR1 and CDR2 (germline): SGDLS, YYNGEE. In DNA form, the CDR3 reads TGTGCCAGCAGCGTATCCCCCAACACTGAAGCTTTCTTT. Encoded protein: CASSVSPNTEAFF. The full variable domain, rest sourced from reference TRBV9 and TRBJ1-1, is DSGVTQTPKHLITATGQRVTLRCSPRSGDLSVYWYQQSLDQGLQFLIQYYNGEERAKGNILERFSAQQFPDLHSELNLSSLELGDSALYFCASSVSPNTEAFFGQGTRLTVV.

This chain joins TRBV27 and TRBJ2-7, with D possibly being TRBD2 (6 bases). Trimming left V 5 bases short and J 2 bases short, with 13 bases between. The CDR3 consists of 14 residues. Germline CDR1 MNHEY, CDR2 SMNVEV (reference sequence). The CDR3 spells CASSARAGPYEQYF. Written as DNA, the CDR3 is TGTGCCAGCAGTGCTCGTGCGGGGCCCTACGAGCAGTACTTC.

This clone was detected many times. The genes are TRBV6-5 and TRBJ2-3, with 9 bases matching TRBD2. This CDR3 has 14 amino acids. Trimming at V came to 6 bases and at J to 2 bases, leaving 3 bases not matched to a gene. The germline CDR1 and CDR2 sequences are MNHEY and SVGAGI. The CDR3 DNA reads TGTGCCAGCAGCGGCGGGGGGGCCACAGATACGCAGTATTTT. As protein: CASSGGGATDTQYF.

The chain recombines TRBV5-6 with TRBJ2-5; 8 nucleotides line up with TRBD1. Trimming removed 4 bases from V and 4 bases from J; junction bases left unmatched: 12. The CDR3 loop spans 16 amino acids. Per germline, CDR1 SGHDT and CDR2 YYEEEE. The CDR3 here is CASSPSGTGLLETQYF. CDR3 DNA sequence: TGTGCCAGCAGCCCATCGGGGACAGGCTTACTAGAGACCCAGTACTTC.

The chain employs TRBV27 and TRBJ1-4; D gene ambiguous. CDR3 length: 13 amino acids. Trimming left V 3 bases short and J 8 bases short, with 10 bases between. The V gene's germline CDR1 is MNHEY and CDR2 SMNVEV (reference sequence). The CDR3 DNA reads as TGTGCCAGCAGTTTGGCCGGAAGGGAAAAACTGTTTTTT. Its protein product is CASSLAGREKLFF.

This clone was detected a few times. The chain couples TRBV6-5 to TRBJ1-2; D gene ambiguous. This CDR3 is 15 amino acids long. Germline CDR1 is MNHEY and CDR2 is SVGAGI. The ends were cut back, 8 bases at V and 5 bases at J, with 21 bases in the middle. In nucleotides, the CDR3 is TGTGCCAGCCAATTCCGGGCCAGGTCAAAGTATGGCTACACCTTC. Translating gives CASQFRARSKYGYTF.

The V gene is TRBV5-6, the J gene TRBJ2-3; D is possibly TRBD1 (6 bases). The CDR3 is 16 residues long. Looked up from germline, CDR1 is SGHDT and CDR2 is YYEEEE. Trimming stripped 0 bases from V and 8 bases from J, with 19 bases between. The CDR3 loop is CASSLGSIQGRGTQYF. CDR3 DNA sequence: TGTGCCAGCAGCTTGGGATCGATACAGGGTCGAGGTACGCAGTATTTT.

This chain connects TRBV6-5 to TRBJ1-2; TRBD1 might be the D (5 bases). Trimming removed 6 bases at V and 6 bases at J, with 14 bases between. The CDR3 extends over 13 amino acids. Germline values: CDR1 MNHEY, CDR2 SVGAGI. CDR3 residues: CASRRDGGDGYTF. The CDR3, as DNA: TGTGCCAGCAGGAGGGACGGAGGGGATGGCTACACCTTC.

The chain recombines TRBV6-6 with TRBJ2-1; D is unclear. Per the germline V gene, CDR1 is MNHNY and CDR2 is SVGAGI (reference sequence). V lost 2 bases to trimming and J lost 12 bases, with 14 bases between them. The CDR3 length is 13 residues. The CDR3 spells CASSYGEVAMQFF. In DNA form, the CDR3 reads TGTGCCAGCAGTTACGGCGAAGTGGCTATGCAGTTCTTC.

In this sample, this clone turned up a few times. At the DNA level, this CDR3 is encoded by other sequences in the same sample as well. This chain joins TRBV3-1 (or the pseudogene TRBV3-2) and TRBJ1-6, with a weak D call TRBD1 (5 bases). Trimming pared 3 bases from V and 0 bases from J, leaving 9 bases between. Germline V gene lookup returns CDR1 LGHDT and CDR2 YNNKEL (reference sequence). This CDR3 region has 16 residues. The CDR3 sequence is CASSQGHSSYNSPLHF. CDR3 DNA: TGTGCCAGCAGCCAGGGGCACAGCTCCTATAATTCACCCCTCCACTTT.